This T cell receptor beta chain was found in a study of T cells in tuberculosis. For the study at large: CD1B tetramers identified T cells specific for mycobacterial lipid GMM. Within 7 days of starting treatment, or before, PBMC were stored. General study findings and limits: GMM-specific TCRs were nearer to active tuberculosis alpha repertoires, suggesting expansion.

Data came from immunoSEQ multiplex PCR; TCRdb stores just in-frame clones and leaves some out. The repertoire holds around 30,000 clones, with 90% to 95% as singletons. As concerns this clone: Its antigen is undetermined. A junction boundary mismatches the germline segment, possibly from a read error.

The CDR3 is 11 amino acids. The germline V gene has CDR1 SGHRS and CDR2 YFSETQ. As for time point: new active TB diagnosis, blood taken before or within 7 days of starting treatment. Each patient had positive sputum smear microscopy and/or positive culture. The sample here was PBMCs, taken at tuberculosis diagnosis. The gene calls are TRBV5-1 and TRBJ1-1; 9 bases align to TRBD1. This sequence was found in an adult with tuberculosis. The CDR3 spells CASSDGTGSVF. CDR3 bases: TGCGCCAGCAGCGACGGGACAGGGAGTGTCTTT.